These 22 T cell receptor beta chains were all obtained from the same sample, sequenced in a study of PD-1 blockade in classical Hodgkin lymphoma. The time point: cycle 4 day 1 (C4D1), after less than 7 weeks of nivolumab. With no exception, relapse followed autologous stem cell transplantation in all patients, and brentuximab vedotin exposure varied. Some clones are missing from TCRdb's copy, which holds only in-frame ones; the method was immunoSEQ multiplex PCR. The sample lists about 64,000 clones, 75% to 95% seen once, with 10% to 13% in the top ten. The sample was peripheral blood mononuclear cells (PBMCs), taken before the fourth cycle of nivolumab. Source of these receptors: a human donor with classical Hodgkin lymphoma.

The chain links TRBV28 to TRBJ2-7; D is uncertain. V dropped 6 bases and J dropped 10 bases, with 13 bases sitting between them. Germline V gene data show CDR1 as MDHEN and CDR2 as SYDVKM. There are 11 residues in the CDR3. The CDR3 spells CASSYQSSQYF. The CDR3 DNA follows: TGTGCCAGCAGCTACCAGAGTAGTCAGTACTTC.

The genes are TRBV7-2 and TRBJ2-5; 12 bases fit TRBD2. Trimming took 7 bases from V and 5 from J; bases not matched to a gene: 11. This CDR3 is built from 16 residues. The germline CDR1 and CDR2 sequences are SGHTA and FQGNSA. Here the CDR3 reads CASTPSSGGAYETQYF. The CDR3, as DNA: TGTGCCAGCACCCCCTCTAGCGGGGGGGCCTACGAGACCCAGTACTTC.

CDR3 in amino acids: CASSFDSSEGYTF. CDR3 DNA sequence: TGTGCCAGCAGCTTCGATTCGAGCGAGGGCTACACCTTC. The genes are TRBV5-4 and TRBJ1-2, with unresolved D. The CDR3 length is 13 residues. V was pared by 2 bases and J by 8 bases, with 13 bases between. Germline values: CDR1 SGHNT, CDR2 YYREEE (reference sequence).

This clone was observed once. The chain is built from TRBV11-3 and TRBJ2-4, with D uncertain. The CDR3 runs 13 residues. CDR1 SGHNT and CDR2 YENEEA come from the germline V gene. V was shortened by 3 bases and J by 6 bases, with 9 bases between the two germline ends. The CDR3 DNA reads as TGTGCCAGCAGCTTCGGCCCGGGAAACATTCAGTACTTC. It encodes CASSFGPGNIQYF.

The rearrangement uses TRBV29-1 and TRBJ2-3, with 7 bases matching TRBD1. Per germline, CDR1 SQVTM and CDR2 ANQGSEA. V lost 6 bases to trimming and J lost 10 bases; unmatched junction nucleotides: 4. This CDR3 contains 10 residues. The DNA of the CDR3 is TGCAGCGTGACAGGGAGTGCGCAGTATTTT. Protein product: CSVTGSAQYF.

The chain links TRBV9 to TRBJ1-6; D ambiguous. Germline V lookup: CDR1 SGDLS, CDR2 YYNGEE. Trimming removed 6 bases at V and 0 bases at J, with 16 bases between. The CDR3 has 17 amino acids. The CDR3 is CASTLTDVSSYNSPLHF. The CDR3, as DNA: TGTGCCAGCACCCTTACAGACGTAAGCTCCTATAATTCACCCCTCCACTTT. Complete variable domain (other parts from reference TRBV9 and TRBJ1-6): DSGVTQTPKHLITATGQRVTLRCSPRSGDLSVYWYQQSLDQGLQFLIQYYNGEERAKGNILERFSAQQFPDLHSELNLSSLELGDSALYFCASTLTDVSSYNSPLHFGNGTRLTVT.

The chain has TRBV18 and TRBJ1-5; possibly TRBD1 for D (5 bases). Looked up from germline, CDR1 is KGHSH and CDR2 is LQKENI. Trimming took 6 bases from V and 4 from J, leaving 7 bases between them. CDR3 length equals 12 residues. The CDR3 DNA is TGTGCCAGCTCCCCAGGGAATCAGCCCCAGCATTTT. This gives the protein CASSPGNQPQHF.

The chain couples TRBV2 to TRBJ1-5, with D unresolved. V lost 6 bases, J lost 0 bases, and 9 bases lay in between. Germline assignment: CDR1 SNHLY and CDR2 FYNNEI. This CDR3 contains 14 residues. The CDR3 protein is CASRLAYSNQPQHF. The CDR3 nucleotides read TGTGCCAGCAGACTCGCTTATAGCAATCAGCCCCAGCATTTT. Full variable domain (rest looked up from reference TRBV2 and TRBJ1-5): EPEVTQTPSHQVTQMGQEVILRCVPISNHLYFYWYRQILGQKVEFLVSFYNNEISEKSEIFDDQFSVERPDGSNFTLKIRSTKLEDSAMYFCASRLAYSNQPQHFGDGTRLSIL.

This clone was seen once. CDR3 protein: CASRTSGLTYNEQFF. The DNA for the CDR3 is TGCGCCAGCAGAACGAGCGGGTTAACCTACAATGAGCAGTTCTTC. This sequence joins TRBV5-1 and TRBJ2-1, with TRBD2 as a possible D gene (6 bases). CDR1 and CDR2 (germline): SGHRS, YFSETQ. V gave up 5 bases and J gave up 2 bases, with 14 bases separating them. The CDR3 consists of 15 residues.

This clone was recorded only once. CDR3 in amino acids: CASSLDRGRVDEQFF. The CDR3 DNA reads as TGTGCCAGCAGCTTAGATAGGGGCAGGGTCGATGAGCAGTTCTTC. The chain recombines TRBV7-9 with TRBJ2-1; perhaps TRBD1 as D (5 bases). Germline CDR1 SEHNR, CDR2 FQNEAQ (reference sequence). Trimming removed 1 base from V and 8 bases from J, with 15 bases in between. This CDR3 is built from 15 residues. Drawing the rest from reference TRBV7-9 and TRBJ2-1, the complete variable domain is DTGVSQNPRHKITKRGQNVTFRCDPISEHNRLYWYRQTLGQGPEFLTYFQNEAQLEKSRLLSDRFSAERPKGSFSTLEIQRTEQGDSAMYLCASSLDRGRVDEQFFGPGTRLTVL.

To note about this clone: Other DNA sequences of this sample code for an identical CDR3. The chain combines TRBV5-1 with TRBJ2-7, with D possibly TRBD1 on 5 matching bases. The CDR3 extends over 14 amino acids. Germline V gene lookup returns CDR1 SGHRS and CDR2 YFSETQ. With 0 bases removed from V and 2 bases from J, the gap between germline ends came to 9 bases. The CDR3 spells CASSLGQSAYEQYF. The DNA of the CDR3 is TGCGCCAGCAGCTTGGGACAGTCAGCCTACGAGCAGTACTTC. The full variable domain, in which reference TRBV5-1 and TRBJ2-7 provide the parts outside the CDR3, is KAGVTQTPRYLIKTRGQQVTLSCSPISGHRSVSWYQQTPGQGLQFLFEYFSETQRNKGNFPGRFSGRQFSNSRSEMNVSTLELGDSALYLCASSLGQSAYEQYFGPGTRLTVT.

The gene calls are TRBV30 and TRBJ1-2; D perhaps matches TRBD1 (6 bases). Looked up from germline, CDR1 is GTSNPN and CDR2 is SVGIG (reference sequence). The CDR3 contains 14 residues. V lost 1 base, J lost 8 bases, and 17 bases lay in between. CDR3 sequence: CAWSGPSGAQGYTF. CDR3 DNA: TGTGCCTGGAGTGGACCCTCAGGGGCGCAGGGCTACACCTTC.

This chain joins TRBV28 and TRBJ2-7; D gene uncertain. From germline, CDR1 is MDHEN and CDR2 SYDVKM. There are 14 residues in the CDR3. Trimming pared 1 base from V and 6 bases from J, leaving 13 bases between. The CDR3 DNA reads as TGTGCCAGCAGTTTATCCACGGTATCGGGCGAGCAGTACTTC. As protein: CASSLSTVSGEQYF.

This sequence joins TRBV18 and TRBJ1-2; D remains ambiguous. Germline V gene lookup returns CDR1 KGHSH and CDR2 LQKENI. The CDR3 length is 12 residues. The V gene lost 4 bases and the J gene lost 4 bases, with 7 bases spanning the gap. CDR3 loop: CASSRIFYGYTF. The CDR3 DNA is TGTGCCAGCTCACGAATTTTCTATGGCTACACCTTC.

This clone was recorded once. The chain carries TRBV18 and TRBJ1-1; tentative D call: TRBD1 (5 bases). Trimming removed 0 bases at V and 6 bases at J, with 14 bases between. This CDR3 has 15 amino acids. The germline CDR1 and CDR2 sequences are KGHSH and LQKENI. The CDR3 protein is CASSPPGGWGAEAFF. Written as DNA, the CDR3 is TGTGCCAGCTCACCACCGGGGGGTTGGGGAGCTGAAGCTTTCTTT.

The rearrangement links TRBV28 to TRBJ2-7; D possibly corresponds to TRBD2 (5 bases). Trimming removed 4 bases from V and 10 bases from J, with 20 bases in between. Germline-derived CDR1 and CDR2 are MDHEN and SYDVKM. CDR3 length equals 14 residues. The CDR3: CASSSLRGPRLQYF. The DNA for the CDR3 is TGTGCCAGCAGTTCCTTAAGAGGGCCACGGCTTCAGTACTTC.

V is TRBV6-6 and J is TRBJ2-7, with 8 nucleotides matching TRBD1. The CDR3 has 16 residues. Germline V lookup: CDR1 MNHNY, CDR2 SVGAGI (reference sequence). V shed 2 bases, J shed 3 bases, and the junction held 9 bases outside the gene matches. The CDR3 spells CASSYAAGTGVYEQYF. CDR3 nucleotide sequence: TGTGCCAGCAGTTACGCTGCCGGGACAGGAGTCTACGAGCAGTACTTC.

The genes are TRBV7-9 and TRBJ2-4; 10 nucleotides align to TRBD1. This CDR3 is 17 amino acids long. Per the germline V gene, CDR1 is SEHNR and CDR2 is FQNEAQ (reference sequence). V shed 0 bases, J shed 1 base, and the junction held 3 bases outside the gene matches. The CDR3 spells CASSLAPGQGAKNIQYF. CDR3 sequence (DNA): TGTGCCAGCAGCTTAGCGCCGGGACAGGGGGCCAAAAACATTCAGTACTTC. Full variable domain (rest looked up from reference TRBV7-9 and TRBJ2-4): DTGVSQNPRHKITKRGQNVTFRCDPISEHNRLYWYRQTLGQGPEFLTYFQNEAQLEKSRLLSDRFSAERPKGSFSTLEIQRTEQGDSAMYLCASSLAPGQGAKNIQYFGAGTRLSVL.

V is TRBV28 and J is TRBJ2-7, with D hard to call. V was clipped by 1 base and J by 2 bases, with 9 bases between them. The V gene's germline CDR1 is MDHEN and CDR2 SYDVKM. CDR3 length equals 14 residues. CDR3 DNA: TGTGCCAGCAGTTTATTCGCGAACGCCTACGAGCAGTACTTC. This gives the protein CASSLFANAYEQYF. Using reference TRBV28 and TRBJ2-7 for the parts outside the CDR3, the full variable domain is DVKVTQSSRYLVKRTGEKVFLECVQDMDHENMFWYRQDPGLGLRLIYFSYDVKMKEKGDIPEGYSVSREKKERFSLILESASTNQTSMYLCASSLFANAYEQYFGPGTRLTVT.

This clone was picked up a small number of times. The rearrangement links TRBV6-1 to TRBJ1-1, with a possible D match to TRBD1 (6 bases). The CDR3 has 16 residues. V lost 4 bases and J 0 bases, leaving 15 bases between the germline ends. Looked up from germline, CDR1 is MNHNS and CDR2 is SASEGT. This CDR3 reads CASSGSRTVLNTEAFF. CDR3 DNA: TGTGCCAGCAGTGGATCAAGGACAGTACTGAACACTGAAGCTTTCTTT.

The DNA of the CDR3 is TGTGCCAGTAGTTCCGGACAGGCAGCTCAGCCCCAGCATTTT. This translates into CASSSGQAAQPQHF. The chain couples TRBV19 to TRBJ1-5; 7 nucleotides align to TRBD1. In germline, CDR1 is LNHDA, CDR2 SQIVND (reference sequence). The CDR3 spans 14 residues. V was clipped by 5 bases and J by 6 bases; unmatched bases: 7.

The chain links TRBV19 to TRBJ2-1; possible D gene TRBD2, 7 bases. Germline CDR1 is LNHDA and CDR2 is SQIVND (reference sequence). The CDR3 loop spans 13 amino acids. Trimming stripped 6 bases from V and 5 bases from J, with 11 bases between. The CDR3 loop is CASRTGGDNEQFF. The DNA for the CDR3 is TGTGCCAGTAGGACGGGGGGCGACAATGAGCAGTTCTTC.